This paragraph covers one TCR beta chain sequence. These data belong to a study of healthy donors' naive CD4 and CD8 T cells. V was trimmed by 4 bases and J by 6 bases, leaving 13 bases between them. Germline V gene lookup returns CDR1 GTSNPN and CDR2 SVGIG (reference sequence). This CDR3 is 12 amino acids long. Each TCR library used roughly 0.45 ug of total RNA and a linear amplification protocol. Each CDR3 protein is one row after TCRdb ran MiXCR on the reads. The sample has 180,000 or so distinct CDR3 sequences, 65% to 75% seen once. Sequencing input: naive CD4+ and CD8+ T cells sorted from blood, pooled from several donors. This sequence originates from a pool of human donors in good health; the sample pools cells from several healthy donors. The chain has TRBV30 and TRBJ2-7; D unresolved. The CDR3 region has the DNA TGTGCCTGGAAAGCAGAAGGGCCCGAGCAGTACTTC. It yields the protein CAWKAEGPEQYF.